The rows below give T cell receptor beta chains drawn from one sample of a study of T cell repertoires in cytomegalovirus infection. TCRdb used MiXCR to reprocess the reads, holding one entry per CDR3 protein. The table has around 740,000 distinct CDR3 sequences, about 40% seen once; the top ten hold around 2.8%. The sample was PBMCs. These receptors were collected from a human donor in good health (CMV status not recorded). Some clones in this sample may be carry-over from other donors' samples. CDR3s include the opening cysteine and the closing phenylalanine or tryptophan. Fields, in order: CDR3 length, D gene, V gene, clone size, J gene, CDR3 protein, CDR3 DNA. A D gene is named only where the DNA matches it firmly. Clone size is not always given. Where it is, it says once, few, many or a class for expanded clones.

14	NA	TRBV19	once	TRBJ1-1	CASSIAWTAPEAFF	TGTGCCAGTAGTATCGCGTGGACAGCGCCTGAAGCTTTCTTT
13	NA	TRBV7-2	once	TRBJ1-2	CASSLQLVGGYTF	TGTGCCAGCAGCCTACAGTTGGTCGGTGGCTACACCTTC
14	TRBD2	TRBV10-3	NA	TRBJ2-2	CAITSGRNTGELFF	TGTGCCATCACTAGCGGGAGAAACACCGGGGAGCTGTTTTTT
16	TRBD1	TRBV7-6	NA	TRBJ2-7	CASSLVGQGLKHEQYF	TGTGCCAGCAGCTTAGTAGGACAGGGGCTCAAACACGAGCAGTACTTC
17	NA	TRBV15	once	TRBJ2-1	CATSRDIQQGGNNEQFF	TGTGCCACCAGCAGAGATATTCAGCAGGGGGGGAACAATGAGCAGTTCTTC
13	NA	TRBV28	NA	TRBJ1-1	CASSPRGARKAFF	TGTGCCAGCAGTCCGAGGGGGGCTAGGAAGGCTTTCTTT
13	NA	TRBV6-5	NA	TRBJ2-5	CASSYGIARTQYF	TGTGCCAGCAGTTACGGTATCGCGCGGACCCAGTACTTC
15	TRBD2	TRBV7-2	few	TRBJ2-1	CASSAGLAPYNEQFF	TGTGCCAGCAGCGCCGGACTAGCCCCTTACAATGAGCAGTTCTTC
14	TRBD1	TRBV28	many	TRBJ1-1	CASTLTGMNTEAFF	TGTGCCAGCACCCTGACAGGGATGAACACTGAAGCTTTCTTT
13	NA	TRBV5-8	NA	TRBJ1-2	CASPEGDNYGYTF	TGTGCCAGCCCCGAGGGGGACAACTATGGCTACACCTTC
15	TRBD1	TRBV6-2/TRBV6-3	many	TRBJ1-5	CASTGTGPRNQPQHF	TGTGCCAGCACTGGGACAGGTCCGCGCAATCAGCCCCAGCATTTT
16	TRBD2	TRBV19	many	TRBJ2-1	CASSIDLQREGCEQFF	TGTGCCAGTAGTATAGATCTTCAGCGGGAAGGGTGCGAGCAGTTCTTC
17	TRBD1	TRBV6-5	NA	TRBJ1-5	CASSSQFTGATNQPQHF	TGTGCCAGCAGTTCCCAATTTACAGGGGCAACAAATCAGCCCCAGCATTTT
15	TRBD1	TRBV11-2	many	TRBJ2-2	CASSLGQGATGELFF	TGTGCCAGCAGCTTAGGCCAGGGGGCAACCGGGGAGCTGTTTTTT
13	NA	TRBV5-1	NA	TRBJ1-1	CASSLDQATEAFF	TGCGCCAGCAGCTTGGATCAGGCAACTGAAGCTTTCTTT
13	TRBD2	TRBV19	NA	TRBJ2-1	CASSTSSGGAAFF	TGTGCCAGTAGTACCTCAAGCGGGGGGGCGGCGTTCTTC
16	TRBD2	TRBV7-8	NA	TRBJ2-1	CASSSFTSGGYNEQFF	TGTGCCAGCAGCTCCTTCACTAGCGGGGGATACAATGAGCAGTTCTTC
15	NA	TRBV11-2	NA	TRBJ1-1	CASRTGHVMNTEAFF	TGTGCCAGCAGGACGGGACACGTCATGAACACTGAAGCTTTCTTT
14	NA	TRBV20-1	few	TRBJ2-5	CSATTPDYPMFQYF	TGCAGTGCTACCACCCCGGACTACCCAATGTTCCAGTACTTC
15	NA	TRBV5-1	NA	TRBJ2-3	CASSLVVAVTDTQYF	TGCGCCAGCAGCTTGGTTGTCGCGGTTACAGATACGCAGTATTTT
14	NA	TRBV27	NA	TRBJ2-7	CASSSRGLSYEQYF	TGTGCCAGCAGTTCAAGGGGACTGTCCTACGAGCAGTACTTC
17	TRBD1	TRBV19	NA	TRBJ1-1	CASSTLPGQGRVTEAFF	TGTGCCAGTAGTACCCTCCCGGGACAGGGTAGGGTCACTGAAGCTTTCTTT
16	TRBD2	TRBV20-1	NA	TRBJ2-3	CSARGGLAGGTDTQYF	TGCAGTGCTAGAGGGGGACTAGCGGGGGGCACAGATACGCAGTATTTT
14	TRBD2	TRBV11-1	NA	TRBJ2-2	CASTSGGAGGELFF	TGTGCCAGCACCTCCGGGGGGGCCGGCGGGGAGCTGTTTTTT
15	TRBD1	TRBV27	NA	TRBJ2-3	CASSNGQGNTDTQYF	TGTGCCAGCAGTAACGGACAGGGGAACACAGATACGCAGTATTTT
16	TRBD1	TRBV28	NA	TRBJ2-7	CASSLTGQGISYEQYF	TGTGCCAGCAGTTTAACGGGACAGGGAATCTCCTACGAGCAGTACTTC
15	NA	TRBV25-1	few	TRBJ1-4	CASSDSGATNEKLFF	TGTGCCAGCAGTGACTCAGGCGCAACTAATGAAAAACTGTTTTTT
15	NA	TRBV12-3/TRBV12-4	NA	TRBJ1-5	CASSAGLNSNQPQHF	TGTGCCAGCAGCGCTGGACTTAATAGCAATCAGCCCCAGCATTTC
14	NA	TRBV4-1	few	TRBJ2-7	CASSQTQGIYEQYF	TGCGCCAGCAGCCAGACCCAGGGGATTTACGAGCAGTACTTC
15	NA	TRBV4-1	NA	TRBJ1-5	CASSQVAADNQPQHF	TGCGCCAGCAGCCAAGTGGCAGCCGACAATCAGCCCCAGCATTTT
16	NA	TRBV5-6	NA	TRBJ1-4	CASSPPKQATNEKLFF	TGTGCCAGCAGCCCTCCCAAACAGGCAACTAATGAAAAACTGTTTTTT
15	NA	TRBV7-3	many	TRBJ2-2	CASSLEQGNTGELFF	TGTGCCAGCAGCTTAGAACAGGGTAACACCGGGGAGCTGTTTTTT
12	NA	TRBV14	NA	TRBJ2-7	CASSQESGEQYF	TGTGCCAGCAGCCAAGAGAGTGGCGAGCAGTACTTC
17	NA	TRBV27	few	TRBJ1-5	CASSLFGGVYSNQPQHF	TGTGCCAGCAGTTTATTCGGCGGGGTTTATAGCAATCAGCCCCAGCATTTT
14	TRBD1	TRBV20-1	NA	TRBJ1-2	CSARDQGQGYGYTF	TGCAGTGCTAGAGATCAAGGACAGGGTTACGGCTACACCTTC
15	TRBD2	TRBV19	NA	TRBJ2-2	CASSRLAENTGELFF	TGTGCCAGTAGTCGGCTAGCGGAGAACACTGGGGAGCTGTTTTTT
15	NA	TRBV5-4	NA	TRBJ2-3	CARSLEGSGTDTQYF	TGTGCCAGAAGCTTGGAAGGGTCGGGGACAGATACGCAGTATTTT